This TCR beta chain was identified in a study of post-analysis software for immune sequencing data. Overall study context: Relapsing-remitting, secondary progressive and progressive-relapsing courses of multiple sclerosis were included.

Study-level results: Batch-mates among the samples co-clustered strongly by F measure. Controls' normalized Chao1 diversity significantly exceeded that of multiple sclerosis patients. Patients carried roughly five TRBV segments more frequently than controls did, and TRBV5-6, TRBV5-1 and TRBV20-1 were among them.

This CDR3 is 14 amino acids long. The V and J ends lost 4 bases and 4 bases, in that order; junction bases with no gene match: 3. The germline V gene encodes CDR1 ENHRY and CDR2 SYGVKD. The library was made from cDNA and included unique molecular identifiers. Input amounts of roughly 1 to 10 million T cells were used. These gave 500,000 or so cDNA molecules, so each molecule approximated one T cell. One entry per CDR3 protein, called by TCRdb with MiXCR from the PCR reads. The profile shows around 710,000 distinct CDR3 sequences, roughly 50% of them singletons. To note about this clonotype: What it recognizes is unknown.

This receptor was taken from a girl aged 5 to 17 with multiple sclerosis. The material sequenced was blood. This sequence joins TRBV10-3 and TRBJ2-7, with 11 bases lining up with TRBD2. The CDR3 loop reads CAISAGLAAYEQYF. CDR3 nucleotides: TGTGCCATCAGTGCGGGACTAGCGGCGTACGAGCAGTACTTC.